The entry below gives a single T cell receptor beta chain sequence along with its context. Its antigen is unidentified. This record comes from a study of T cell repertoires in cytomegalovirus infection. Study information: Evidence of both CMV infection and a matching HLA type came from public TCR beta signatures.

General study results and limits: Totalled public TCR beta family frequency picked out people who carried CMV plus the relevant HLA. The ex vivo response was dominated by HLA-C-restricted CMV-specific TCR beta clonotypes.

The germline V gene encodes CDR1 SEHNR and CDR2 FQNEAQ (reference sequence). This CDR3 comprises 15 residues. With 5 bases removed from V and 3 bases from J, the gap between germline ends came to 16 bases. TCRdb re-derived calls from the reads in MiXCR, one entry per CDR3 protein. The data show 600,000 to 800,000 distinct CDR3 sequences, less than 25% seen once. The TCR sequence derives from a human donor in good health (CMV status not recorded). Some clones in this sample may be carry-over from other donors' samples. The chain carries TRBV7-9 and TRBJ1-1, with D perhaps matching TRBD1 (5 bases). The sequencing input was CD8+ T cells from PBMCs. CDR3 amino acids: CASSDPLAGDTEAFF. The CDR3 coding sequence is TGTGCCAGCAGCGACCCTTTGGCGGGGGACACTGAAGCTTTCTTT.